A selection of T cell receptor beta chains follows, all from one sample in a study of beta chain features in type 1 diabetes. Profiled with immunoSEQ multiplex PCR; TCRdb holds only in-frame clones, not every one. The table shows about 230,000 clones, with roughly 9.6% occurring only once. The sequencing sample was made of naive CD4+ T cells from blood. These TCRs come from a woman under 30 in good health. The CDR3 runs from the conserved cysteine through the conserved F or W. D genes are given only for firm matches. Where a row states a size, it is once, few, many or the class of an expanded clone; other rows omit it.

>few|TRBD2|TRBV7-2|TRBJ2-3
TGTGCCAGCAGCTTAGCCCCGCGGGGCCGGGGGGCAGATACGCAGTATTTT
CASSLAPRGRGADTQYF
>-|-|TRBV15|TRBJ2-6
TGTGCCACCAGCAGAGATTTGGGGGGTCGTGGATCTGGGGCCAACGTCCTGACTTTC
CATSRDLGGRGSGANVLTF
>-|TRBD1|TRBV5-1|TRBJ2-7
TGCGCCAGCAGCCCCGGGGACAGGGATAGCTACGAGCAGTACTTC
CASSPGDRDSYEQYF
>few|TRBD2|TRBV10-3|TRBJ2-1
TGTGCCATCAGGGGGACTAGCGGAGGGTACAATGAGCAGTTCTTC
CAIRGTSGGYNEQFF
>few|-|TRBV9|TRBJ1-5
TGTGCCAGCAGCGTAGGGCCGGGGGGCAATCAGCCCCAGCATTTT
CASSVGPGGNQPQHF
>few|TRBD1|TRBV19|TRBJ1-2
TGTGCCAGTAGTATCGGGACAGGGATCGTGGTACTCAATGGCTACACCTTC
CASSIGTGIVVLNGYTF
>few|-|TRBV9|TRBJ2-3
TGTGCCAGCACCCTGACAGGTTCCACAGATACGCAGTATTTT
CASTLTGSTDTQYF
>-|TRBD1|TRBV28|TRBJ2-5
TGTGCCAGCAGCCCCGACAGGGCCGTGCAGACCCAGTACTTC
CASSPDRAVQTQYF
>many|TRBD1|TRBV29-1|TRBJ2-7
TGCAGCGTCGGTGGACAGGGGAATGGCGAGCAGTACTTC
CSVGGQGNGEQYF
>few|-|TRBV19|TRBJ2-5
TGTGCCAGTAGTAGCGGGCCCGCCCCAGGAGAGACCCAGTACTTC
CASSSGPAPGETQYF
>-|TRBD2|TRBV6-1|TRBJ2-3
TGTGCCAGTGATCGACTAGCGGGAAACACAGATACGCAGTATTTT
CASDRLAGNTDTQYF
>-|TRBD1|TRBV2|TRBJ1-2
TGTGCCAGCAGTGCAGCCGGGACAGGAGGTGGCTACACCTTC
CASSAAGTGGGYTF
>few|-|TRBV5-1|TRBJ1-1
TGCGCCAGCAGCTTGGTTTCGGACACTGAAGCTTTCTTT
CASSLVSDTEAFF
>-|-|TRBV6-5|TRBJ2-3
TGTGCCAGCAGTTCATCAGGGGATACGCAGTATTTT
CASSSSGDTQYF
>-|-|TRBV2|TRBJ1-5
TGTGCCAGCAGTGGGGAGAGCCAGCCCCAGCATTTT
CASSGESQPQHF
>many|-|TRBV15|TRBJ2-1
TGTGCCACCAGCGGACACAGGGTCTCCTACAATGAGCAGTTCTTC
CATSGHRVSYNEQFF
>few|TRBD2|TRBV9|TRBJ2-3
TGTGCCAGCAGCGTAGAAAGCGGGGGACATGATACGCAGTATTTT
CASSVESGGHDTQYF
>few|TRBD1|TRBV5-5|TRBJ2-5
TGTGCCAGCAGCTTGGAGACAGGGCGAGGGGAGACCCAGTACTTC
CASSLETGRGETQYF
>few|-|TRBV11-2|TRBJ1-1
TGTGCCAGCAGCTCGGGGACTCCCGGCATCACTGAAGCTTTCTTT
CASSSGTPGITEAFF
>-|TRBD2|TRBV7-3|TRBJ2-5
TGTGCCAGCAGCTTAGGACTAGCGGGGGAGCCTCGGTGTGACCAGTACTTC
CASSLGLAGEPRCDQYF
>-|TRBD2|TRBV9|TRBJ2-1
TGTGCCAGCAGCGTCGCTAGCGGGGGGGCCTCCTACAATGAGCAGTTCTTC
CASSVASGGASYNEQFF
>-|-|TRBV6-1|TRBJ1-1
TGTGCCAGCAGTCAACAGCATGAAGCTTTCTTT
CASSQQHEAFF
>-|-|TRBV5-1|TRBJ1-1
TGCGCCAGCTCCCCGCAGGGGACCACTGAAGCTTTCTTT
CASSPQGTTEAFF
>many|-|TRBV27|TRBJ2-7
TGTGCCAGCAGTTTACGGCGGGGACCCGAGCAGTACTTC
CASSLRRGPEQYF
>-|TRBD2|TRBV2|TRBJ2-3
TGTGCCAGCAGTGTTCTAGCGGGCTTATGGGATACGCAGTATTTT
CASSVLAGLWDTQYF
>few|TRBD2|TRBV25-1|TRBJ2-2
TGTGCCGGGTCGGGACTAGCGGGAGGGCCCGGGGAGCTGTTTTTT
CAGSGLAGGPGELFF
>-|TRBD1|TRBV25-1|TRBJ2-6
TGTGCCAGCAGTGAATTGGAAGGAAGGGGGCCTGGGGCCAACGTCCTGACTTTC
CASSELEGRGPGANVLTF